The clone carrying this T cell receptor (beta chain) was detected once. This sample was included in a study of blood T cell repertoires in COVID-19. About the study: Sites across the United States, Italy and Spain contributed samples from acute and convalescent COVID-19. Sources were T cells, B-cell-depleted T cells, or PBMCs; the material itself was cDNA or gDNA.

The CDR3 runs 15 residues. With 6 bases removed from V and 0 bases from J, the gap between germline ends came to 14 bases. The germline gives CDR1 SEHNR, CDR2 FQNEAQ (reference sequence). TCRdb's table, derived via immunoSEQ multiplex PCR, lists solely in-frame clones and lacks some. The table lists approximately 400,000 clones, 81% of them singletons. Sequenced input: peripheral blood. The chain employs TRBV7-9 and TRBJ1-1; D unresolved. This sequence was found in a human donor with acute or convalescent COVID-19. The donor label of this sample is uncertain. This CDR3 is CASSTSGRLNTEAFF. CDR3 coding DNA: TGTGCCAGCAGTACTAGTGGGCGGTTGAACACTGAAGCTTTCTTT. Full variable domain (rest looked up from reference TRBV7-9 and TRBJ1-1): DTGVSQNPRHKITKRGQNVTFRCDPISEHNRLYWYRQTLGQGPEFLTYFQNEAQLEKSRLLSDRFSAERPKGSFSTLEIQRTEQGDSAMYLCASSTSGRLNTEAFFGQGTRLTVV.